This T cell receptor (beta chain) was sequenced during a study of blood T cell repertoires in COVID-19. Turning to the study itself: Donors in the United States, Italy and Spain gave samples during acute or convalescent COVID-19. In each case, the material was cDNA or gDNA derived from T cells, B-cell-depleted T cells, or PBMCs.

Per the study methods: Estimated nucleated cell counts came from reference gene primer amplification. Measured with immunoSEQ multiplex PCR; TCRdb has only the in-frame clones, and not every one. V and J calls and clone size are those listed in that table; D and trimming were worked out from the DNA. Found here are about 190,000 clones, about 84% of them singletons; the top ten hold around 5.2%. Specimen: peripheral blood. The clonotype comes from a woman younger than 45 with acute or convalescent COVID-19.

The CDR3 DNA is TGTGCCAGCAGCTTAGGAGATACTAGCTCCAATGAGCAGTTCTTC. Residues: CASSLGDTSSNEQFF. This chain connects TRBV7-9 to TRBJ2-1, with a weak D call TRBD2 (6 bases). Between the trimmed V and J ends, which lost 1 base and 6 bases, there was a span of 13 bases. The germline V gene encodes CDR1 SEHNR and CDR2 FQNEAQ (reference sequence). This CDR3 contains 15 residues.